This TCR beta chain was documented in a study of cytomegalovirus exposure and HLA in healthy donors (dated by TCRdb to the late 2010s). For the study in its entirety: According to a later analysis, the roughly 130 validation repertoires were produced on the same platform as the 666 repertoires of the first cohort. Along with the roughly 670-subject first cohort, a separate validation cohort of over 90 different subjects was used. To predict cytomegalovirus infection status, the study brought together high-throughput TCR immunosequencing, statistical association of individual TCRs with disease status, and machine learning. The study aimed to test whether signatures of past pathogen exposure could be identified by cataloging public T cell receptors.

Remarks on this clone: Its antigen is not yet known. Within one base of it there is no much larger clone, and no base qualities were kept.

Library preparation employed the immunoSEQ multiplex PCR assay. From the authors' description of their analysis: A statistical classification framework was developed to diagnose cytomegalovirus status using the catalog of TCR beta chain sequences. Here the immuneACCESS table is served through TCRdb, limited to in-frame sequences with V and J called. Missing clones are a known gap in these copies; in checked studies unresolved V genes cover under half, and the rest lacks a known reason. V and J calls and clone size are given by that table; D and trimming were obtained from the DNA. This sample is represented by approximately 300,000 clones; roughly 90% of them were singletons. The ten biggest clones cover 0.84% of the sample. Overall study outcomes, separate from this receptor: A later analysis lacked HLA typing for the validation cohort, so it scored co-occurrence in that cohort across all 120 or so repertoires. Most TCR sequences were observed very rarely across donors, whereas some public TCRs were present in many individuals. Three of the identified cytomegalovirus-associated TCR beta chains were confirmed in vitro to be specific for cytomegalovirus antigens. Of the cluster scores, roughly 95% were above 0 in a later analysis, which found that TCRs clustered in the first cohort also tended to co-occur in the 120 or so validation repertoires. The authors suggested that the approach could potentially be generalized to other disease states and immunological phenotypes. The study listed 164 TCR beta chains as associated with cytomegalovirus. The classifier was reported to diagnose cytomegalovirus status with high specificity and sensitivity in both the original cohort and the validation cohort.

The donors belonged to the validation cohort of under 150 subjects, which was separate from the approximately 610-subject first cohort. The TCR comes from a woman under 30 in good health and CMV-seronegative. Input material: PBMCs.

The CDR3 region reads CASTRLGADEQYF. The DNA sequence follows: TGTGCCAGCACCCGTCTGGGGGCAGACGAGCAGTACTTC. The chain is encoded by TRBV5-6 joined to TRBJ2-7; perhaps TRBD1 is the D gene, with 6 bases matching. V is cut by 6 bases and J by 5 bases, and the space between the germline ends is 15 bases. CDR3 length: 13 amino acids, cysteine to phenylalanine. CDR3 DNA is the only sequence kept; it has 39 bases, read in frame from the first base. The germline V gene specifies SGHDT as CDR1 and YYEEEE as CDR2.